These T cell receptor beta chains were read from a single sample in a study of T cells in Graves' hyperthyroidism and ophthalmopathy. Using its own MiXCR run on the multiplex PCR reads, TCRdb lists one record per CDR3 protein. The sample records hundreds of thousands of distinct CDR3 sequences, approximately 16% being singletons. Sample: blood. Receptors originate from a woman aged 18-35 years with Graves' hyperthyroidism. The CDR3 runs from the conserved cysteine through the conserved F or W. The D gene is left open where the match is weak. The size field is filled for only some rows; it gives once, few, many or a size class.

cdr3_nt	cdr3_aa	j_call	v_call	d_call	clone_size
TGCAGTGCTGGCCAGCAGGTCGATGAGCAGTTCTTC	CSAGQQVDEQFF	TRBJ2-1	TRBV20-1	NA	NA
TGTGCCTGGAGTCCAGGGGGAACCTACGAGCAGTACTTC	CAWSPGGTYEQYF	TRBJ2-7	TRBV30	TRBD1	NA
TGCAGCGTCAAAAACAGGAGAATGAACACTGAAGCTTTCTTT	CSVKNRRMNTEAFF	TRBJ1-1	TRBV29-1	NA	NA
TGTGCCAGCAGGGCGACCGGGGGCGGAGAGACCCAGTACTTC	CASRATGGGETQYF	TRBJ2-5	TRBV28	NA	NA
TGTGCCAGCAGTCGTAGCGGGAGCGACGAGCAGTACTTC	CASSRSGSDEQYF	TRBJ2-7	TRBV12-3/TRBV12-4	TRBD2	few
TGTGCCAGCAGGCCAGGGGGTTTAGCCAAAAACATTCAGTACTTC	CASRPGGLAKNIQYF	TRBJ2-4	TRBV4-2	TRBD1	NA
TGTGCCAGCTCACCTGACGGGGGGCCCACAGATACGCAGTATTTT	CASSPDGGPTDTQYF	TRBJ2-3	TRBV18	NA	NA
TGTGCCAGCTCACCACCATGGAAAGGGACTACCAGGGAGACCCAGTACTTC	CASSPPWKGTTRETQYF	TRBJ2-5	TRBV18	TRBD2	many
TGTGCCAGCAGCCAAGCTAAATTCCGGGACAGGGCCTACAATGAGCAGTTCTTC	CASSQAKFRDRAYNEQFF	TRBJ2-1	TRBV14	TRBD1	few
TGCGCCAGCAGCTTGGTAGGGATAAACACCGGGGAGCTGTTTTTT	CASSLVGINTGELFF	TRBJ2-2	TRBV5-1	NA	NA
TGTGCCAGCAGCTTAGGGGGTAGCGGGAGAGGGAGGTCCTACGAGCAGTACTTC	CASSLGGSGRGRSYEQYF	TRBJ2-7	TRBV7-2	TRBD2	many
TGTGCCAGCAGACTAGCGGGGGGGCTCGAGCAGTACTTC	CASRLAGGLEQYF	TRBJ2-7	TRBV7-9	TRBD2	NA
TGCAGTGCGTATCGTTTGGCGTCCGGAACCGATTACACCGGGGAGCTGTTTTTT	CSAYRLASGTDYTGELFF	TRBJ2-2	TRBV20-1	NA	NA
TGCAGTGCTAGAGTGGGGTTGACTAGCGGGAATAGCTTGTGGGGTTACGAGCAGTACTTC	CSARVGLTSGNSLWGYEQYF	TRBJ2-7	TRBV20-1	TRBD2	NA
TGTGCCAGCAGTTTATTAGGACTAGCGGGCACAGATACGCAGTATTTT	CASSLLGLAGTDTQYF	TRBJ2-3	TRBV5-8	TRBD2	few
TGCAGTGCTTTGTATACCGGGGCTAGCAATCAGCCCCAGCATTTT	CSALYTGASNQPQHF	TRBJ1-5	TRBV20-1	NA	many
TGTGCCAGCACCTCCCCGGGAGGGAAGGATGGCTACACCTTC	CASTSPGGKDGYTF	TRBJ1-2	TRBV6-1	NA	NA
TGTGCCAGCAGTGAAGCTCATGGCTACACCTTC	CASSEAHGYTF	TRBJ1-2	TRBV2	NA	many
TGTGCCAGCAGCTTCCTAGCGGGAGAAGCAATGGAGACCCAGTACTTC	CASSFLAGEAMETQYF	TRBJ2-5	TRBV7-2	TRBD2	many
TGTGCCAGCAGTGAGTGGGAGTTTAGCACAGATACGCAGTATTTT	CASSEWEFSTDTQYF	TRBJ2-3	TRBV6-1	NA	NA
TGTGCCAGCAGTCCTCGAGGTCAGATCTCTGGGGCCAACGTCCTGACTTTC	CASSPRGQISGANVLTF	TRBJ2-6	TRBV6-2/TRBV6-3	NA	NA
TGTGCCAGCAGTTACCCCGAAAAGCCCCAGCATTTT	CASSYPEKPQHF	TRBJ1-5	TRBV6-2/TRBV6-3	NA	NA
TGTGCCAGCAGCGTCGCAAATAACTATGGCTACACCTTC	CASSVANNYGYTF	TRBJ1-2	TRBV9	NA	once
TGTGCCAGCAGCTTGAGACTAGCGGGGGACGAGCAGTACTTC	CASSLRLAGDEQYF	TRBJ2-7	TRBV7-2	TRBD2	few
TGCAGTGCTAGCGGGAGGGCCTCCTACAATGAGCAGTTCTTC	CSASGRASYNEQFF	TRBJ2-1	TRBV20-1	TRBD2	many
TGTGCCAGCAGTGAAGCCCCTTCTTACAGGACAGTGAGGAACACTGAAGCTTTCTTT	CASSEAPSYRTVRNTEAFF	TRBJ1-1	TRBV6-1	NA	many
TGTGCCAGCAGCCCTAGGGGGGGGCGGACTAATGAAAAACTGTTTTTT	CASSPRGGRTNEKLFF	TRBJ1-4	TRBV7-8	NA	many
TGTGCCAGCAGTTACGGTAACAGCGGGCGAGGCGAGCAGTACTTC	CASSYGNSGRGEQYF	TRBJ2-7	TRBV6-6	NA	NA
TGTGCCAGCAGCTTAACGGAGAAGAACACTGAAGCTTTCTTT	CASSLTEKNTEAFF	TRBJ1-1	TRBV7-2	NA	many
TGCAGCGGAACCGGAGGGCTAGCGGGAGGGAATGAGCAGTTCTTC	CSGTGGLAGGNEQFF	TRBJ2-1	TRBV20-1	TRBD2	many
TGTGCCAGCAGTTTTAGCGGGAGGGCCACCAATGAGCAGTTCTTC	CASSFSGRATNEQFF	TRBJ2-1	TRBV28	TRBD2	many
TGTGCCAGCAGACTACGGACTAGCGGGAGGATCGGGGAGCTGTTTTTT	CASRLRTSGRIGELFF	TRBJ2-2	TRBV28	TRBD2	few
TGTGCCAGCAGCCCCAGGACAGATACCTTTGGGAACACTGAAGCTTTCTTT	CASSPRTDTFGNTEAFF	TRBJ1-1	TRBV11-1	NA	few
TGTGCCAGCAGAACCCCCATTGGGGTTAGCTCCTACAATGAGCAGTTCTTC	CASRTPIGVSSYNEQFF	TRBJ2-1	TRBV6-2/TRBV6-3	NA	NA
TGCGCCAGCAACGCCGACCTAAGCTCCTACGAGCAGTACTTC	CASNADLSSYEQYF	TRBJ2-7	TRBV5-1	NA	NA
TGTGCCAGCAGTTTTAACAGGGAAACTGAAGCTTTCTTT	CASSFNRETEAFF	TRBJ1-1	TRBV12-3/TRBV12-4	NA	NA
TGTGCCAGCAGTTACTCGCCCGGGACAGGGAAGGGTGAGCAGTTCTTC	CASSYSPGTGKGEQFF	TRBJ2-1	TRBV6-5	TRBD1	many
TGTGCCAGCAGCTTCGGGACAGGGATGAGCTCCTATAATTCACCCCTCCACTTT	CASSFGTGMSSYNSPLHF	TRBJ1-6	TRBV5-6	TRBD1	many
TGTGCCAGCAGCTTCGAAGACAGGGCTGCTTTCTTT	CASSFEDRAAFF	TRBJ1-1	TRBV11-3	TRBD1	many
TGTGCCAGTAATGACGGAGCTAACTATGGCTACACCTTC	CASNDGANYGYTF	TRBJ1-2	TRBV19	NA	NA
TGTGCCAGCAGTTCGGACAGATTCCAAGAGACCCAGTACTTC	CASSSDRFQETQYF	TRBJ2-5	TRBV2	NA	many
TGTGCCAGCAGTTTCGAGGGTGGATCGGGAAACACCATATATTTT	CASSFEGGSGNTIYF	TRBJ1-3	TRBV12-3/TRBV12-4	NA	many
TGTGCCAGCAGCGTAGACTCGGGGCCGGGGGGCAACACTGAAGCTTTCTTT	CASSVDSGPGGNTEAFF	TRBJ1-1	TRBV9	NA	NA
TGTGCCGGGGCGGGGGCGGGCCACAATGAGCAGTTCTTC	CAGAGAGHNEQFF	TRBJ2-1	TRBV30	NA	NA
TGTGCCAGCAGTCCGTTTACCGGACTAGCGGGATGGCGGTACAATGAGCAGTTCTTC	CASSPFTGLAGWRYNEQFF	TRBJ2-1	TRBV28	TRBD2	many
TGTGCCAGCAGTCGACAGGGAGCTAACTATGGCTACACCTTC	CASSRQGANYGYTF	TRBJ1-2	TRBV12-3/TRBV12-4	TRBD1	many
TGTGCCAGCAGGTCATCCGCCGGGGATTCACCCCTCCACTTT	CASRSSAGDSPLHF	TRBJ1-6	TRBV6-2/TRBV6-3	NA	few
TGTGCCAGCAGCCAAGACCTGGGCACCGGAGGAGGCGGGGAGCTGTTTTTT	CASSQDLGTGGGGELFF	TRBJ2-2	TRBV4-2	NA	NA
TGCAGTGCTAGGAGGACAGGGACTTACTACGAGCAGTACTTC	CSARRTGTYYEQYF	TRBJ2-7	TRBV20-1	TRBD1	NA
TGCAGTGCTAGCGGGGGCCGGGGGGCTGACCAAGAGACCCAGTACTTC	CSASGGRGADQETQYF	TRBJ2-5	TRBV20-1	NA	many
TGTGCCAGCTGGGCAGGGGGCGACAGCACAGATACGCAGTATTTT	CASWAGGDSTDTQYF	TRBJ2-3	TRBV2	TRBD1	many
TGCGCCAGCAGCCAAGTAGGAGCCATGCGAGGCTACACCTTC	CASSQVGAMRGYTF	TRBJ1-2	TRBV4-3	NA	few
TGCAGTGTCCCAGCGGGAGTAAAAGAGACCCAGTACTTC	CSVPAGVKETQYF	TRBJ2-5	TRBV20-1	TRBD2	few
TGTGCCAGCTCACCTAGAGACAGACCTAACACTGAAGCTTTCTTT	CASSPRDRPNTEAFF	TRBJ1-1	TRBV18	NA	many
TGCGCCAGCAGCGTCGGACAGTTTGGGGACAATCAGCCCCAGCATTTT	CASSVGQFGDNQPQHF	TRBJ1-5	TRBV10-1	NA	NA